This T cell receptor (beta chain) was captured in a study of a mutant IDH1 vaccine in newly diagnosed glioma. About the study: Before enrollment, patients got radiotherapy alone, temozolomide alone, or mostly the combination.

CDR3 length: 15 residues. CDR1 is SSHAT and CDR2 is FNYEAQ in the germline V gene (reference sequence). Regarding this clone: The antigen is not known. An end of the junction does not agree with germline; a read error may underlie this.

The protocol was immunoSEQ multiplex PCR, while the TCRdb copy is restricted to in-frame clones and leaves out a portion. Of about 64,000 clones in the sample, 70% to 85% were seen once. Time point meaning: week 11, during vaccination. A 20-mer mutant IDH1 peptide at 300 ug was injected subcutaneously with topical imiquimod. Diagnosis in the donors showed new WHO grade 3 or 4 astrocytomas that were IDH1-mutant and ATRX-lost. The specimen was PBMCs, collected from a glioma patient whose treatment included an IDH1 peptide vaccine. This TCR was recovered from a woman in her 50s with glioma. The genes are TRBV7-7 and TRBJ1-3; 8 bases are shared with TRBD1. In DNA form, the CDR3 reads TGTGCTAGCAGCTTAGGGACAGGCTCTGGAAACACCATATATTTT. Translated: CASSLGTGSGNTIYF.